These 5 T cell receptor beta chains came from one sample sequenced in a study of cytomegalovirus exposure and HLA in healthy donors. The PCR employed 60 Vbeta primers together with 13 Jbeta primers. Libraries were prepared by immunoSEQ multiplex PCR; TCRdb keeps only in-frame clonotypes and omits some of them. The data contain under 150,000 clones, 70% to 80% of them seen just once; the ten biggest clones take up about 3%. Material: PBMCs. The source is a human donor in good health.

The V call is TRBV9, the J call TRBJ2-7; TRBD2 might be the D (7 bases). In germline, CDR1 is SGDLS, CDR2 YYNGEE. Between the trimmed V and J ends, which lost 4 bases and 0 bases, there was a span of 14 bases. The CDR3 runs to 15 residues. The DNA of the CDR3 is TGTGCCAGCAGCCCAGGCGGGGGCGGCTCCTACGAGCAGTACTTC. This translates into CASSPGGGGSYEQYF.

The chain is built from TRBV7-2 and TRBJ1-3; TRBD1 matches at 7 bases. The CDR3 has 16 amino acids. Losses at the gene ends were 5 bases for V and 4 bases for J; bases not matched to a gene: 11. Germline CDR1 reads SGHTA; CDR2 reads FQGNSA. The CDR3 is CASSIPQGLLGNTIYF. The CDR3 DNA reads TGTGCCAGCAGCATACCACAGGGGCTCTTGGGAAACACCATATATTTT.

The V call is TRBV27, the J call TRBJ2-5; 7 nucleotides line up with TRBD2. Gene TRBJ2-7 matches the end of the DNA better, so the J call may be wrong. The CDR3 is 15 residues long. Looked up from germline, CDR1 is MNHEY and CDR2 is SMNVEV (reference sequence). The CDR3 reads CASRYDGGGIYEQYF. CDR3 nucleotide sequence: TGTGCCAGCCGGTATGATGGGGGGGGGATCTACGAGCAGTACTTC.

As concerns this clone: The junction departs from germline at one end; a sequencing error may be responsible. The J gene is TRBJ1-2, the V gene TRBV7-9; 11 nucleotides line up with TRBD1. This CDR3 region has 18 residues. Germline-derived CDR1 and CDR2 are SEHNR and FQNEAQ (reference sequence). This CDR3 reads CSSSLGGGQGEANYGYTF. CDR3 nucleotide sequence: TGTTCCAGCAGCTTAGGAGGGGGACAGGGGGAGGCTAACTATGGCTACACCTTC.

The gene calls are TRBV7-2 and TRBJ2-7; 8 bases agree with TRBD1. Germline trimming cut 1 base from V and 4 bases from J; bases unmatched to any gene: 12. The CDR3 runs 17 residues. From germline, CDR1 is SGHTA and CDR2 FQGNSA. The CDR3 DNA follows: TGTGCCAGCAGCTTAGGGACAGGGAGTTTTCACTCTTACGAGCAGTACTTC. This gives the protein CASSLGTGSFHSYEQYF.